Sequencing of this T cell receptor (beta chain) was carried out in a study of T cells after yellow fever vaccination. Study outcomes and limitations: Contaminating bulk clonotypes could be abundant in FACS-sorted repertoires.

Via MiXCR, TCRdb re-called the 5' RACE reads, giving one row per CDR3 protein. There are approximately 350,000 distinct CDR3 sequences in the sample; 9.5% to 13% occur only once, and 18% lies in the top ten. The CDR3 runs to 15 residues. In germline, CDR1 is SGHRS, CDR2 YFSETQ. V was pared by 4 bases and J by 5 bases, with 16 bases between. With respect to this clonotype: No antigen is known for it.

This sample comprised PBMCs, obtained on the day of the first yellow fever vaccination. The chain carries TRBV5-1 and TRBJ1-5; possibly TRBD1 for D (6 bases). The sequence was collected from a man younger than 35 who received the YFV17D yellow fever vaccine. The CDR3 DNA is TGCGCCAGCAGCGAGGCAGGGGACTCATATCAGCCCCAGCATTTT. Its protein product is CASSEAGDSYQPQHF. Full variable domain (outside the CDR3, taken from reference TRBV5-1 and TRBJ1-5): KAGVTQTPRYLIKTRGQQVTLSCSPISGHRSVSWYQQTPGQGLQFLFEYFSETQRNKGNFPGRFSGRQFSNSRSEMNVSTLELGDSALYLCASSEAGDSYQPQHFGDGTRLSIL.